This T cell receptor beta chain was observed in a study of control samples from healthy donors and cancer patients. TCRdb keeps only in-frame clones here, not all; method: immunoSEQ multiplex PCR. The sample has some 94,000 clones; approximately 90% are singletons. Trimming removed 5 bases at V and 4 bases at J, with 12 bases between. Germline assignment: CDR1 KGHSH and CDR2 LQKENI. This CDR3 is 13 amino acids long. This clone has a handful of counts. This sequence originates from a woman aged 45 to 65 in good health. The chain couples TRBV18 to TRBJ2-7; tentatively, D is TRBD1 (6 bases). Material for sequencing was blood. CDR3 in DNA: TGTGCCAGCTCATCCGACAGGTTGTACGAGCAGTACTTC. Amino acid sequence: CASSSDRLYEQYF.